Here is one T cell receptor beta chain with its context. The data belong to a study of blood T cell repertoires in COVID-19. Assay used: immunoSEQ multiplex PCR; TCRdb lists only in-frame clones, some missing. Of under 60,000 clones listed, 85% are singletons. This CDR3 is built from 15 residues. Trimming cost V 3 bases and J 5 bases; bases outside gene matches: 8. CDR1 is SGDLS, CDR2 YYNGEE, per germline. The sequence was obtained from a human donor in a cohort sampled during active COVID-19. Sequenced input: peripheral blood. The chain links TRBV9 to TRBJ2-7; 10 bases are a match to TRBD1. CDR3 in amino acids: CASSAREGQGNEQYF. CDR3 in DNA: TGTGCCAGCAGCGCACGGGAGGGACAGGGGAACGAGCAGTACTTC.